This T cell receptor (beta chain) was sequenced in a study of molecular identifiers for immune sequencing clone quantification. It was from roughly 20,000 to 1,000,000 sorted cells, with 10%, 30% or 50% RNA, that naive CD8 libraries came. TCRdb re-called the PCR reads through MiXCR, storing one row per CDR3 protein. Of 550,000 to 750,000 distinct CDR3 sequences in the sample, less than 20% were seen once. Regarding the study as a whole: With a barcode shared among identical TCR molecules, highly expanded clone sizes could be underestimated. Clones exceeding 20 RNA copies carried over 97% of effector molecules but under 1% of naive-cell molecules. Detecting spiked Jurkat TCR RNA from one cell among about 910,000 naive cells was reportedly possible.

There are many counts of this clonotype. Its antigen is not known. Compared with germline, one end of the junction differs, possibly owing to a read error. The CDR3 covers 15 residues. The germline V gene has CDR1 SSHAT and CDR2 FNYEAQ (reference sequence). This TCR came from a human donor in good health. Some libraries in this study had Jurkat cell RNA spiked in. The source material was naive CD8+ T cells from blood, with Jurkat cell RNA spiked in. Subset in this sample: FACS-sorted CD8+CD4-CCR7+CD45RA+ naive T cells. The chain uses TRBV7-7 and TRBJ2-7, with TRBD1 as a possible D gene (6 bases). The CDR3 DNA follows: TGTGCTAGCAGCTTAGCCCGGACAGTTTTTGACGAGCAGTACTTC. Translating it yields CASSLARTVFDEQYF.